The next 7 T cell receptor beta chains were all read from a single sample in a study of regulatory T cells in long-lasting Graves disease. Time point defined: persistent/refractory GD, antithyroid drugs over 5 years with positive TRAb. The authors made the TCR library using RNA they extracted from PBMCs. TCR beta libraries were built with iRepertoire HTBI primers and Arm-PCR of CDR3 regions. TCRdb passed the multiplex PCR reads through MiXCR, listing each CDR3 protein once. Seen here are a few hundred thousand distinct CDR3 sequences, around a fifth observed once, and the top ten hold less than 9%. This material consisted of peripheral blood mononuclear cells (PBMCs), taken when the disease was refractory, from a patient treated with antithyroid drugs. These receptors originate from a female donor with Graves disease.

This clonotype was found many times. The chain employs TRBV19 and TRBJ1-2; TRBD1 aligns across 7 bases. The germline gives CDR1 LNHDA, CDR2 SQIVND (reference sequence). J was trimmed by 2 bases and V by 8 bases; bases with no gene match: 17. The CDR3 is 17 residues long. The CDR3, as DNA: TGTGCCAGTCAAGGATATACAGGGGATAACTCGAACTATGGCTACACCTTC. Translation: CASQGYTGDNSNYGYTF.

This clonotype was seen many times. This sequence joins TRBV6-1 and TRBJ2-7; the match to TRBD1 covers 8 bases. With V trimmed by 4 bases and J by 4 bases, 12 bases remained unmatched. Germline loops: CDR1 MNHNS, CDR2 SASEGT. This CDR3 region has 16 residues. The CDR3 bases are TGTGCCAGCAGTGCGGTCCGGGACAGGAGGAAATACGAGCAGTACTTC. Protein product: CASSAVRDRRKYEQYF.

This clonotype was seen at least ten times. The chain couples TRBV5-1 to TRBJ1-2, with no clear D. Germline CDR1 is SGHRS and CDR2 is YFSETQ. The V end was cut by 3 bases, the J end by 0 bases, with 6 bases between. CDR3 length: 13 residues. In DNA, the CDR3 is TGCGCCAGCAGCTGGACGTCTAACTATGGCTACACCTTC. Its translation is CASSWTSNYGYTF.

This clonotype occurred a few times. The chain joins TRBV12-3 or TRBV12-4 to TRBJ2-2; 7 bases align to TRBD1. The CDR3 sequence is 13 residues long. With V trimmed by 7 bases and J by 4 bases, 3 bases remained unmatched. The CDR3 bases are TGTGCCAGCAACCCAGGGGGCACCGGGGAGCTGTTTTTT. Protein: CASNPGGTGELFF.

The genes are TRBV3-1 and TRBJ2-7, with D possibly called TRBD1 or TRBD2 (8 bases each). The V and J ends lost 1 base and 6 bases respectively, with 19 bases between them. In germline, CDR1 is LGHDT, CDR2 YNNKEL (reference sequence). The CDR3 loop spans 16 amino acids. The CDR3 loop is CASSQVDSGTGPEQYF. CDR3 in DNA: TGTGCCAGCAGCCAAGTCGATAGCGGGACAGGTCCCGAGCAGTACTTC.

This clonotype occurred many times. CDR3 nucleotide sequence: TGTGCCAGCAGTCGGGACCCGTCTTCTCTGGCCAAAAACATTCAGTACTTC. Its translation: CASSRDPSSLAKNIQYF. The rearrangement links TRBV6-1 to TRBJ2-4, with D possibly being TRBD1 or TRBD2 (5 bases each). The germline V gene encodes CDR1 MNHNS and CDR2 SASEGT. Deletions cut 5 bases from V and 1 base from J, with 18 bases between. CDR3 length: 17 amino acids.

The chain combines TRBV7-9 with TRBJ2-7, with D unclear. The CDR3 extends over 14 amino acids. V was cut by 1 base and J by 3 bases, with 10 bases left in between. Germline assignment: CDR1 SEHNR and CDR2 FQNEAQ (reference sequence). The CDR3 here is CASSLVPEGYEQYF. In nucleotides, the CDR3 is TGTGCCAGCAGCTTAGTACCCGAAGGCTACGAGCAGTACTTC.